This TCR beta chain was sequenced for a study of monozygotic twins with inflammatory bowel disease. The CDR3 totals 14 residues. CDR1 MDHEN and CDR2 SYDVKM come from the germline V gene. Each CDR3 protein gets one entry in TCRdb, which reprocessed the 5' RACE reads and gives no DNA. Its table lists approximately 330,000 distinct CDR3 sequences. The TCR originated in a human donor with ulcerative colitis or Crohn's disease, or a healthy co-twin of an affected twin (not recorded which). V and J are TRBV28 and TRBJ2-7; there is no DNA to check the TCRdb D call of TRBD1. The sequenced sample consisted of blood. This CDR3 reads CASSRWGSGYEQYF. Supplemented by reference TRBV28 and TRBJ2-7, the full variable domain reads DVKVTQSSRYLVKRTGEKVFLECVQDMDHENMFWYRQDPGLGLRLIYFSYDVKMKEKGDIPEGYSVSREKKERFSLILESASTNQTSMYLCASSRWGSGYEQYFGPGTRLTVT.